One and the same sample provided the 32 T cell receptor delta chains below, sequenced in a study of Vδ1+ human thymocytes. Study-level results: Thymic TRG and TRD repertoires appeared highly polyclonal, with Gaussian CDR3 length distributions.

No antigen has been identified for these receptors. RNA was extracted from the cells and then reverse transcribed. Pooled V-gene forward primers with one constant-region reverse primer generated the CDR3 amplicons by multiplex PCR. TCRdb called clones anew from the multiplex PCR reads with CATT. The top ten hold approximately 0.25% of the sample, which has about 75,000 delta-chain clones, 30% to 45% seen once. The sample comprised Vdelta1+ gamma-delta thymocytes from the thymus. Subset in this sample: FACS-sorted CD3+ TCRalphabeta- TCRVdelta1+ TCRVdelta2- thymocytes. The source of these receptors is a boy in the first two years of life who had congenital heart surgery.

This clone was counted a few times. This rearrangement joins TRDV1 to TRDJ1; 7 positions match TRDD3. Trimming cost V 1 base and J 2 bases; bases outside gene matches: 22. The CDR3 contains 21 residues. Germline V gives CDR1 TSWWSYY, CDR2 QGS. CDR3 sequence: CALGERFFPNWGPSETDKLIF. CDR3 nucleotide sequence: TGTGCTCTTGGGGAACGGTTCTTCCCTAACTGGGGCCCTTCAGAGACCGATAAACTCATCTTT.

This rearrangement joins TRDV1 to TRDJ1, with a weak D call TRDD3 (6 bases). The germline V and J ends were trimmed by 6 bases and 1 base, with 18 bases remaining between them. CDR1 TSWWSYY and CDR2 QGS come from the germline V gene. The CDR3 contains 16 residues. CDR3 residues: CALGRIFGGVTDKLIF. Here the CDR3 DNA reads TGTGCTCTTGGTAGAATTTTTGGGGGTGTCACCGATAAACTCATCTTT.

There are a few counts of this clone. V usage is TRDV1 and J usage is TRDJ1; 8 nucleotides line up with TRDD3. This CDR3 is built from 21 residues. After removal of 7 bases from V and 1 base from J, the junction contained 26 bases not matched to a gene. The germline CDR1 and CDR2 sequences are TSWWSYY and QGS. For the CDR3, the DNA is TGTGCTCTTGTTGCCCGACCCCCTTGTCCGGGGATACACAACCGCACCGATAAACTCATCTTT. Its translation: CALVARPPCPGIHNRTDKLIF.

This chain connects TRDV1 to TRDJ1; 12 bases align to TRDD3. Germline CDR1 and CDR2: TSWWSYY and QGS. V lost 1 base, J lost 0 bases, and 9 bases stayed unmatched. This CDR3 is built from 19 residues. The CDR3 reads CALGERRGLGDTYTDKLIF. The DNA of the CDR3 is TGTGCTCTTGGGGAACGTCGAGGACTGGGGGATACTTACACCGATAAACTCATCTTT.

The chain carries TRDV1 and TRDJ1; D ambiguous. CDR1 TSWWSYY and CDR2 QGS come from the germline V gene. V was clipped by 3 bases and J by 1 base, with 9 bases between them. This CDR3 has 14 amino acids. The CDR3 sequence is CALGDPGLTDKLIF. CDR3 DNA sequence: TGTGCTCTTGGGGACCCGGGCCTCACCGATAAACTCATCTTT.

In this sample, this clone turned up a few times. The J gene is TRDJ1, the V gene TRDV1; TRDD3 matches 13 bases. The CDR3 length is 25 residues. Germline V gives CDR1 TSWWSYY, CDR2 QGS. V gave up 4 bases and J gave up 0 bases; unmatched junction bases: 29. The CDR3 bases are TGTGCTCTTGGGGCCGAGCCCCAACCTTTCAAATACTGGGGGATACGGGGTCGGTACACCGATAAACTCATCTTT. Its translation: CALGAEPQPFKYWGIRGRYTDKLIF.

This chain uses TRDV1 with TRDJ1; TRDD3 agrees at 11 bases. This CDR3 has 17 residues. After removal of 3 bases from V and 4 bases from J, the junction contained 10 bases not matched to a gene. Germline V lookup: CDR1 TSWWSYY, CDR2 QGS. The CDR3 loop reads CALGDLPHWGIYDKLIF. As DNA, the CDR3 is TGTGCTCTTGGGGACCTTCCTCACTGGGGGATATACGATAAACTCATCTTT.

The V call is TRDV1, the J call TRDJ1; D is tentatively TRDD2 or TRDD3 (8 bases each). CDR3 length equals 25 residues. V was clipped by 5 bases and J by 0 bases, with 43 bases between them. Germline loops: CDR1 TSWWSYY, CDR2 QGS. As DNA, the CDR3 is TGTGCTCTTGGGAAGAGTCCTCTTCCTACCCGTACTGGGGGGGACCCCGACCCGTACACCGATAAACTCATCTTT. This translates into CALGKSPLPTRTGGDPDPYTDKLIF.

This clone occurred a few times. V is TRDV1 and J is TRDJ1, with 12 bases lining up with TRDD3. The germline V gene has CDR1 TSWWSYY and CDR2 QGS. This CDR3 is built from 24 residues. V lost 0 bases and J lost 0; bases outside the gene matches: 23. CDR3 region: CALGELRRLPGLLGDTKNTDKLIF. The CDR3 coding sequence is TGTGCTCTTGGGGAACTACGGAGGCTACCAGGCCTACTGGGGGATACCAAAAACACCGATAAACTCATCTTT.

The chain uses TRDV1 and TRDJ1; the match to TRDD3 covers 12 bases. The CDR3 extends over 19 amino acids. Unmatched junction bases numbered 10, after V lost 2 bases and J lost 0 bases. CDR1 is TSWWSYY, CDR2 QGS, per germline. The CDR3, as DNA: TGTGCTCTTGGGGAAGTCTATAGGACTGGGGGATACTACACCGATAAACTCATCTTT. Its protein product is CALGEVYRTGGYYTDKLIF.

This chain uses TRDV1 with TRDJ1; D not certain. Germline V gene lookup returns CDR1 TSWWSYY and CDR2 QGS. V was shortened by 1 base and J by 9 bases, with 6 bases between the two germline ends. There are 11 residues in the CDR3. The CDR3, as DNA: TGTGCTCTTGGGGAACGGAGTGAACTCATCTTT. Protein sequence: CALGERSELIF.

This sequence joins TRDV1 and TRDJ1; D not certain. Germline values: CDR1 TSWWSYY, CDR2 QGS. Between the trimmed V and J ends, which lost 3 bases and 0 bases, there was a span of 11 bases. This CDR3 has 15 residues. Here the CDR3 DNA reads TGTGCTCTTGGGGACTTTCATCCCTACACCGATAAACTCATCTTT. This translates into CALGDFHPYTDKLIF.

This chain joins TRDV1 and TRDJ1; no clear D gene. CDR1 and CDR2 (germline): TSWWSYY, QGS. This CDR3 spans 16 amino acids. V gave up 3 bases and J gave up 0 bases, with 14 bases separating them. The CDR3 is CALGDPGPPYTDKLIF. The CDR3 DNA reads TGTGCTCTTGGGGACCCGGGTCCCCCGTACACCGATAAACTCATCTTT.

The chain combines TRDV1 with TRDJ1, with 10 bases lining up with TRDD3. V was clipped by 5 bases and J by 0 bases; unmatched bases: 15. The CDR3 covers 19 residues. CDR1 is TSWWSYY and CDR2 is QGS in the germline V gene. The CDR3 here is CALGCTGGLPMRYTDKLIF. The CDR3 nucleotides are TGTGCTCTTGGGTGTACTGGGGGATTACCGATGCGGTACACCGATAAACTCATCTTT.

The chain combines TRDV1 with TRDJ1; TRDD3 agrees at 8 bases. V was pared by 2 bases and J by 0 bases, with 23 bases of the junction left unmatched. From germline, CDR1 is TSWWSYY and CDR2 QGS. The CDR3 loop spans 22 amino acids. The CDR3 DNA sequence: TGTGCTCTTGGGGAATTCGGACCCTCCCGCCCATTAATGGGGGATTACACCGATAAACTCATCTTT. This sequence encodes CALGEFGPSRPLMGDYTDKLIF.

This clone was seen a few times. The chain uses TRDV1 and TRDJ1, with D possibly matching TRDD3 (5 bases). Germline-derived CDR1 and CDR2 are TSWWSYY and QGS. The CDR3 runs to 14 residues. The V gene lost 3 bases and the J gene lost 7 bases, with 15 bases spanning the gap. CDR3 bases: TGTGCTCTTGGGGATCGAGGAAGGGGACCTAAACTCATCTTT. This encodes CALGDRGRGPKLIF.

Only a few counts were recorded for this clone. This chain connects TRDV1 to TRDJ1; D is unresolved. This CDR3 region has 20 residues. Trimming left V 0 bases short and J 0 bases short, with 23 bases between. Germline lookup yields CDR1 TSWWSYY and CDR2 QGS. The CDR3 sequence: CALGELLWLSGGLYTDKLIF. CDR3 nucleotide sequence: TGTGCTCTTGGGGAACTCCTTTGGTTGTCGGGTGGGTTATACACCGATAAACTCATCTTT.

The rearrangement links TRDV1 to TRDJ1; D not resolved. Germline CDR1 and CDR2: TSWWSYY and QGS. Trimming removed 5 bases at V and 0 bases at J, with 7 bases between. This CDR3 spans 13 amino acids. Written as DNA, the CDR3 is TGTGCTCTTGGGAAACAATACACCGATAAACTCATCTTT. Encoded protein: CALGKQYTDKLIF.

The chain recombines TRDV1 with TRDJ1, with TRDD2 matching over 8 bases. J lost 0 bases, V lost 0 bases, and 24 bases had no gene match. Germline CDR1 reads TSWWSYY; CDR2 reads QGS. The length of the CDR3 is 23 residues. CDR3 residues: CALGELGFFLLGAEGAYTDKLIF. DNA for the CDR3: TGTGCTCTTGGGGAACTAGGTTTCTTCCTACTGGGAGCTGAAGGGGCGTACACCGATAAACTCATCTTT.

V and J are TRDV1 and TRDJ1; the match to TRDD3 covers 10 bases. J gave up 4 bases and V 2 bases, and 19 bases lay outside the gene matches. The CDR3 consists of 20 residues. Germline loops: CDR1 TSWWSYY, CDR2 QGS. DNA for the CDR3: TGTGCTCTTGGGGAAACTTCCCCGGATGGGGGATACCGGAATTGCGATAAACTCATCTTT. Amino acids: CALGETSPDGGYRNCDKLIF.

A few counts support this clone. The chain is built from TRDV1 and TRDJ1; D is unclear. Trimming shortened V by 0 bases and J by 0 bases, and 14 bases separated the two germline ends. Germline V CDR1 and CDR2: TSWWSYY, QGS. CDR3 length: 17 residues. CDR3 nucleotides: TGTGCTCTTGGGGAACTAAACGATCCTGGCTACACCGATAAACTCATCTTT. This gives the protein CALGELNDPGYTDKLIF.

This clone was seen more than once but under ten times. The chain employs TRDV1 and TRDJ1, with 10 bases lining up with TRDD3. V trimming: 6 bases; J trimming: 3 bases; junction bases outside the gene matches: 22. CDR1 and CDR2 from the germline V gene are TSWWSYY and QGS. The CDR3 extends over 20 amino acids. The CDR3 is CALGPRKASLGDRWADKLIF. CDR3 DNA sequence: TGTGCTCTTGGCCCAAGAAAGGCCTCTCTGGGGGATAGGTGGGCCGATAAACTCATCTTT.

In this sample, this clone turned up a few times. Distinct nucleotide sequences in the sample also encode this CDR3. J is TRDJ1 and V is TRDV1, with TRDD3 identical over 10 bases. The trim removed 0 bases at V and 2 bases at J, leaving 6 bases unmatched. This CDR3 has 17 residues. In germline, CDR1 is TSWWSYY, CDR2 QGS. CDR3 DNA: TGTGCTCTTGGGGAACTCCGCGGACTGGGGGATACCGATAAACTCATCTTT. Translation gives CALGELRGLGDTDKLIF.

The V and J genes are TRDV1 and TRDJ1; the D is unclear. The CDR3 is made up of 17 amino acids. Trimming removed 1 base at V and 0 bases at J, with 15 bases between. Germline-derived CDR1 and CDR2 are TSWWSYY and QGS. CDR3 sequence: CALGERNPRKYTDKLIF. CDR3 DNA sequence: TGTGCTCTTGGGGAACGCAACCCCCGCAAGTACACCGATAAACTCATCTTT.

The V call is TRDV1, the J call TRDJ1; 9 bases agree with TRDD3. CDR3 size: 18 residues. V lost 0 bases, J lost 0 bases, and 8 bases stayed unmatched. The germline gives CDR1 TSWWSYY, CDR2 QGS. The CDR3 region is CALGELSYPGGYTDKLIF. The CDR3 region has the DNA TGTGCTCTTGGGGAACTCTCCTACCCTGGGGGATACACCGATAAACTCATCTTT.

This sequence joins TRDV1 and TRDJ1, with D tentatively TRDD3 (7 bases). The CDR3 is made up of 24 amino acids. V lost 3 bases and J 0 bases, leaving 38 bases between the germline ends. Germline V gene data show CDR1 as TSWWSYY and CDR2 as QGS. The CDR3 bases are TGTGCTCTTGGGGAGCTAGATCAGAGGCCTTCCGGCTCTGGGGGGCCCTGTTACACCGATAAACTCATCTTT. This encodes CALGELDQRPSGSGGPCYTDKLIF.

The chain joins TRDV1 to TRDJ1; 11 positions agree with TRDD3. Germline-derived CDR1 and CDR2 are TSWWSYY and QGS. V trimming: 1 base; J trimming: 1 base; junction bases outside the gene matches: 32. The CDR3 covers 26 residues. In nucleotides, the CDR3 is TGTGCTCTTGGGGAACAAGACCTCCTGCGGGGGGTGGGGGATACGCTGTTTGGTGCGTGCACCGATAAACTCATCTTT. The encoded protein is CALGEQDLLRGVGDTLFGACTDKLIF.

V gene TRDV1 combines with J gene TRDJ1, with 13 bases identical to TRDD3. CDR1 and CDR2 (germline): TSWWSYY, QGS. Germline trimming cut 2 bases from V and 2 bases from J; bases unmatched to any gene: 32. There are 26 residues in the CDR3. This chain's CDR3 is CALGESARSASPSTGGYGGPTDKLIF. The CDR3, as DNA: TGTGCTCTTGGGGAATCAGCCCGGTCGGCTTCCCCAAGTACTGGGGGATACGGGGGTCCAACCGATAAACTCATCTTT.

About this clone itself: Different DNA sequences within this sample yield the same CDR3. This chain uses TRDV1 with TRDJ1, with TRDD2 matching 9 bases. The germline gives CDR1 TSWWSYY, CDR2 QGS. The trim removed 3 bases at V and 5 bases at J, leaving 19 bases unmatched. The CDR3 consists of 19 residues. The CDR3 loop is CALGEGLPTLYWAPDKLIF. CDR3 bases: TGTGCTCTTGGGGAGGGCCTTCCTACGCTCTACTGGGCCCCTGATAAACTCATCTTT.

V gene TRDV1 combines with J gene TRDJ1, with a weak D call TRDD2 (7 bases). The CDR3 totals 23 residues. The V and J ends lost 0 bases and 0 bases respectively, with 32 bases between them. Germline CDR1 reads TSWWSYY; CDR2 reads QGS. Here the CDR3 reads CALGELPPPSSEYWAPDTDKLIF. The CDR3 DNA is TGTGCTCTTGGGGAACTGCCCCCACCTTCCTCAGAGTACTGGGCCCCCGACACCGATAAACTCATCTTT.

There are a few counts of this clone. This chain uses TRDV1 with TRDJ1; TRDD3 matches at 10 bases. V was pared by 3 bases and J by 3 bases, with 16 bases of the junction left unmatched. The CDR3 has 19 amino acids. Germline CDR1 is TSWWSYY and CDR2 is QGS. The CDR3 bases are TGTGCTCTTGGGGACGGGACCTCGTACTGGGGGATCGGATCCGATAAACTCATCTTT. This translates into CALGDGTSYWGIGSDKLIF.

V and J are TRDV1 and TRDJ1, with D possibly matching TRDD3 (5 bases). The CDR3 length is 21 residues. CDR1 is TSWWSYY and CDR2 is QGS in the germline V gene. Trimming took off 4 bases at V and 1 base at J, with 31 bases between the two ends. The CDR3 DNA is TGTGCTCTTGGGGGGACTTGGGACCACGGGGGGTTTACTGGACGCACCGATAAACTCATCTTT. Its translation: CALGGTWDHGGFTGRTDKLIF.